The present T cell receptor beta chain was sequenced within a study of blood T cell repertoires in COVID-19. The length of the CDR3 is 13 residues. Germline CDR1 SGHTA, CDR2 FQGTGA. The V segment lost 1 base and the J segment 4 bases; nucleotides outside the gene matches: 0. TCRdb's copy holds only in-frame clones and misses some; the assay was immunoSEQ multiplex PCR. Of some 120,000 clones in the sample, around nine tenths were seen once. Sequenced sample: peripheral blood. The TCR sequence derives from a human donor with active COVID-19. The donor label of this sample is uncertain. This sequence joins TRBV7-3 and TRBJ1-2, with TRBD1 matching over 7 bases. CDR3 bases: TGTGCCAGCAGCTTAAGACAGGGCTATGGCTACACCTTC. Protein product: CASSLRQGYGYTF.